Listed here are 26 T cell receptor beta chains from one sample, sequenced in a study of T cells in Graves' hyperthyroidism and ophthalmopathy. Regions amplified from RNA transcripts were the TCR beta CDR3 regions. First-round RT-PCR of the TCR CDR3 relied on the HTBI primer set. TCRdb itself ran the multiplex PCR reads through MiXCR, one entry per CDR3 protein. The sample carries over 250,000 distinct CDR3 sequences, under 30% recorded once. The sample was blood. Receptors originate from a man aged 40-50 years with Graves' hyperthyroidism that later progressed to Graves' ophthalmopathy.

The chain links TRBV6-2 or TRBV6-3 to TRBJ2-7, with TRBD2 matching over 9 bases. V was pared by 2 bases and J by 3 bases, with 11 bases of the junction left unmatched. In germline, CDR1 is MNHEY, CDR2 SVGEGT. The CDR3 loop spans 17 amino acids. CDR3 sequence: CASSYDSGSALFYEQYF. DNA for the CDR3: TGTGCCAGCAGTTACGATAGCGGGAGTGCCCTCTTCTACGAGCAGTACTTC.

The rearrangement uses TRBV18 and TRBJ2-7; the D gene could be TRBD1 or TRBD2 (5 bases each). V shed 6 bases and J shed 5 bases, with 17 bases lying between them. Germline V gene lookup returns CDR1 KGHSH and CDR2 LQKENI. This CDR3 is built from 14 residues. CDR3 protein: CASSGGGVANEQYF. For the CDR3, the DNA is TGTGCCAGCTCGGGTGGGGGTGTCGCCAACGAGCAGTACTTC.

This clonotype was counted ten times or more. V gene TRBV13 combines with J gene TRBJ2-7, with 12 bases lining up with TRBD2. V was clipped by 5 bases and J by 1 base; unmatched bases: 3. Germline V CDR1 and CDR2: PRHDT, FYEKMQ (reference sequence). The CDR3 runs 15 residues. CDR3 DNA sequence: TGTGCCAGCAGCCCAGGACTAGCGGGATCCTACGAGCAGTACTTC. Translating it yields CASSPGLAGSYEQYF.

The CDR3 is CASSLQGANKNIQYF. The DNA for the CDR3 is TGTGCCAGCAGTTTACAGGGGGCGAACAAAAACATTCAGTACTTC. The chain recombines TRBV6-5 with TRBJ2-4, with 9 nucleotides matching TRBD1. Germline V lookup: CDR1 MNHEY, CDR2 SVGAGI. CDR3 length: 15 residues. Trimming at V came to 4 bases and at J to 3 bases, leaving 4 bases not matched to a gene.

This clonotype was detected ten times or more. CDR3 sequence reads: CASSLLTGTRGSPLHF. CDR3 nucleotide sequence: TGTGCCAGCAGTTTATTAACCGGGACCCGAGGTTCACCCCTCCACTTT. The chain links TRBV6-2 or TRBV6-3 to TRBJ1-6, with D perhaps TRBD1 (5 bases). Per the germline V gene, CDR1 is MNHEY and CDR2 is SVGEGT. The CDR3 covers 16 residues. With 4 bases removed from V and 9 bases from J, the gap between germline ends came to 19 bases.

The chain recombines TRBV27 with TRBJ2-2; D is unresolved. The germline gives CDR1 MNHEY, CDR2 SMNVEV (reference sequence). The CDR3 contains 13 residues. The ends were cut back, 6 bases at V and 4 bases at J, with 9 bases in the middle. The CDR3 sequence is CASSRTSTGELFF. CDR3 DNA sequence: TGTGCCAGCAGCCGCACCTCCACCGGGGAGCTGTTTTTT.

This rearrangement joins TRBV20-1 to TRBJ2-5; 10 nucleotides line up with TRBD2. The ends lost 0 bases at V and 3 bases at J; junction bases unmatched: 10. Germline loops: CDR1 DFQATT, CDR2 SNEGSKA (reference sequence). There are 17 residues in the CDR3. The CDR3: CSAREASGGLLKETQYF. CDR3 nucleotide sequence: TGCAGTGCTAGAGAAGCTAGCGGGGGTCTGCTAAAAGAGACCCAGTACTTC.

Many counts were recorded for this clonotype. This chain connects TRBV18 to TRBJ1-1, with D uncertain. Trimming pared 4 bases from V and 4 bases from J, leaving 13 bases between. Germline loops: CDR1 KGHSH, CDR2 LQKENI. The CDR3 contains 14 residues. The CDR3 loop reads CASSLSVTGTEAFF. CDR3 in DNA: TGTGCCAGCTCACTGAGTGTTACTGGCACTGAAGCTTTCTTT.

This chain joins TRBV7-2 and TRBJ2-7; 11 bases fit TRBD2. The CDR3 totals 14 residues. The germline V gene encodes CDR1 SGHTA and CDR2 FQGNSA. V gave up 5 bases and J gave up 7 bases; unmatched junction bases: 7. The CDR3 protein is CASSPGGTSGEQYF. The CDR3 DNA reads as TGTGCCAGCAGCCCTGGGGGGACTAGCGGAGAGCAGTACTTC.

This chain uses TRBV6-2 or TRBV6-3 with TRBJ2-7, with a possible D match to TRBD2 (6 bases). V shed 1 base and J shed 6 bases, with 13 bases lying between them. CDR1 is MNHEY and CDR2 is SVGEGT in the germline V gene. This CDR3 is built from 14 residues. CDR3 nucleotide sequence: TGTGCCAGCAGTTACTATGCGGGATTGGTCGAGCAGTACTTC. It specifies CASSYYAGLVEQYF.

This clonotype was observed at least ten times. The DNA for the CDR3 is TGTGCCAGCAGCTTAGCCATACACGAGCAGTACTTC. Translated: CASSLAIHEQYF. The chain uses TRBV11-2 and TRBJ2-7; D remains ambiguous. The V end lost 1 base, the J end lost 5 bases, and 6 bases lay between the germline ends. Germline V gene lookup returns CDR1 SGHAT and CDR2 FQNNGV. The CDR3 is made up of 12 amino acids.

This clonotype was seen repeatedly, ten times or more. V gene TRBV11-2 combines with J gene TRBJ2-7, with TRBD1 matching 7 bases. The trim removed 6 bases at V and 4 bases at J, leaving 6 bases unmatched. CDR1 and CDR2 (germline): SGHAT, FQNNGV. The CDR3 extends over 13 amino acids. CDR3 in DNA: TGTGCCAGCAGGGGACAGTTCCTTTACGAGCAGTACTTC. Amino acids: CASRGQFLYEQYF.

The chain carries TRBV7-6 and TRBJ2-7; no definite D call. V was trimmed by 1 base and J by 2 bases, leaving 6 bases between them. This CDR3 is built from 13 residues. Germline V gene data show CDR1 as SGHVS and CDR2 as FNYEAQ. The CDR3 reads CASSLVPAYEQYF. The CDR3 DNA sequence: TGTGCCAGCAGCTTAGTCCCAGCCTACGAGCAGTACTTC.

This clonotype has ten or more counts. The chain uses TRBV12-3 or TRBV12-4 and TRBJ2-7, with unresolved D. The V and J ends lost 6 bases and 3 bases respectively, with 21 bases between them. The CDR3 contains 16 residues. The CDR3 region is CASSPSRSATFYEQYF. CDR3 DNA: TGTGCCAGCAGCCCATCCCGGAGCGCCACATTCTACGAGCAGTACTTC.

This clonotype showed up many times. The gene calls are TRBV12-3 or TRBV12-4 and TRBJ2-7, with D tentatively TRBD2 (6 bases). V lost 5 bases, J lost 7 bases, and 15 bases lay in between. The CDR3 has 13 residues. The CDR3: CASSPPGLREQYF. As DNA, the CDR3 is TGTGCCAGCAGTCCCCCGGGACTGCGGGAGCAGTACTTC.

The CDR3 nucleotides are TGTGCCAGCAGTTTACCGACGGGGGGCGAAGAGACCCAGTACTTC. Its protein product is CASSLPTGGEETQYF. The chain has TRBV28 and TRBJ2-5; D perhaps matches TRBD2 (7 bases). Germline CDR1 is MDHEN and CDR2 is SYDVKM. The V and J ends lost 2 bases and 3 bases respectively, with 13 bases between them. The CDR3 has 15 residues.

This clonotype was seen ten or more times. The chain joins TRBV13 to TRBJ1-2, with TRBD1 identical over 8 bases. The CDR3 sequence is 15 residues long. Germline V gives CDR1 PRHDT, CDR2 FYEKMQ (reference sequence). V dropped 5 bases and J dropped 4; count of bases not matched to a gene: 9. For the CDR3, the DNA is TGTGCCAGCAGCCCCTCGGACAGGGCCTTCTATGGCTACACCTTC. It is translated as CASSPSDRAFYGYTF.

The rearrangement links TRBV19 to TRBJ1-2; no firm D call. Germline V gene data show CDR1 as LNHDA and CDR2 as SQIVND (reference sequence). Trimming shortened V by 7 bases and J by 4 bases, and 16 bases separated the two germline ends. This CDR3 is 14 amino acids long. CDR3 sequence reads: CASMTMMVPYGYTF. The DNA of the CDR3 is TGTGCCAGTATGACAATGATGGTCCCCTATGGCTACACCTTC. Combining the CDR3 with reference TRBV19 and TRBJ1-2 gives the whole variable domain DGGITQSPKYLFRKEGQNVTLSCEQNLNHDAMYWYRQDPGQGLRLIYYSQIVNDFQKGDIAEGYSVSREKKESFPLTVTSAQKNPTAFYLCASMTMMVPYGYTFGSGTRLTVV.

The chain couples TRBV12-5 to TRBJ2-5, with D perhaps assigned TRBD1 or TRBD2 (5 bases each). The CDR3 consists of 14 residues. Trimming left V 5 bases short and J 3 bases short, with 13 bases between. Germline CDR1 and CDR2: LGHNT and FRNRAP. The CDR3 is CASGTTGTEETQYF. DNA of the CDR3: TGTGCTAGTGGTACGACCGGGACGGAAGAGACCCAGTACTTC.

The sample holds many counts of this clonotype. The rearrangement uses TRBV19 and TRBJ2-2, with unresolved D. V lost 5 bases, J lost 2 bases, and 12 bases lay in between. CDR3 length: 15 amino acids. Germline values: CDR1 LNHDA, CDR2 SQIVND (reference sequence). DNA for the CDR3: TGTGCCAGTAGTTCCGCGTCTACCAACACCGGGGAGCTGTTTTTT. Protein sequence: CASSSASTNTGELFF.

This clonotype was counted many times. The chain links TRBV5-5 to TRBJ1-2; tentatively, D is TRBD1 (6 bases). Germline assignment: CDR1 SGHKS and CDR2 YYEKEE (reference sequence). This CDR3 has 12 residues. The V end was cut by 7 bases, the J end by 7 bases, with 14 bases between. The CDR3 region has the DNA TGTGCCAGCGACCTGACGGACAGTGGCTACACCTTC. Its translation is CASDLTDSGYTF.

This clonotype appeared many times. The genes are TRBV12-3 or TRBV12-4 and TRBJ1-6; 8 bases are shared with TRBD1. With 6 bases clipped from V and 10 bases from J, the junction kept 5 bases outside the gene matches. The CDR3 is 13 amino acids. The CDR3 loop is CASRDREGSPLHF. The CDR3 nucleotides are TGTGCCAGCAGGGACAGGGAGGGCTCACCCCTCCACTTT.

This clonotype has ten or more counts. The chain carries TRBV28 and TRBJ2-5; 8 bases agree with TRBD2. The germline gives CDR1 MDHEN, CDR2 SYDVKM. V shed 5 bases and J 5 bases; nucleotides not matched to a gene: 10. The CDR3 extends over 15 amino acids. The DNA of the CDR3 is TGTGCCAGCAGTGAAGGGACTAGTCCAAAGGAGACCCAGTACTTC. As protein: CASSEGTSPKETQYF.

This clonotype was seen ten or more times. The chain carries TRBV28 and TRBJ2-2; D is undetermined. This CDR3 has 11 amino acids. The V gene lost 10 bases and the J gene lost 5 bases, with 8 bases spanning the gap. The V gene's germline CDR1 is MDHEN and CDR2 SYDVKM. The CDR3 nucleotides are TGTGCCATAAAGATAACCGGGGAGCTGTTTTTT. Translating gives CAIKITGELFF. The whole variable domain, filled in from reference TRBV28 and TRBJ2-2, reads DVKVTQSSRYLVKRTGEKVFLECVQDMDHENMFWYRQDPGLGLRLIYFSYDVKMKEKGDIPEGYSVSREKKERFSLILESASTNQTSMYLCAIKITGELFFGEGSRLTVL.

The V gene is TRBV20-1, the J gene TRBJ1-5, with 10 bases aligning to TRBD1. The ends lost 6 bases at V and 0 bases at J; junction bases unmatched: 8. The CDR3 has 16 amino acids. Germline CDR1 and CDR2: DFQATT and SNEGSKA (reference sequence). The CDR3 loop is CSALDRGFYSNQPQHF. For the CDR3, the DNA is TGCAGTGCCTTGGACAGGGGGTTCTATAGCAATCAGCCCCAGCATTTT.

CDR3 region: CASSPSGTSVQETQYF. The DNA of the CDR3 is TGTGCCAGCAGCCCATCCGGGACTAGCGTACAAGAGACCCAGTACTTC. The V gene is TRBV7-2, the J gene TRBJ2-5; 10 bases match TRBD2. V dropped 5 bases and J dropped 2; count of bases not matched to a gene: 8. This CDR3 has 16 amino acids. Germline assignment: CDR1 SGHTA and CDR2 FQGNSA.